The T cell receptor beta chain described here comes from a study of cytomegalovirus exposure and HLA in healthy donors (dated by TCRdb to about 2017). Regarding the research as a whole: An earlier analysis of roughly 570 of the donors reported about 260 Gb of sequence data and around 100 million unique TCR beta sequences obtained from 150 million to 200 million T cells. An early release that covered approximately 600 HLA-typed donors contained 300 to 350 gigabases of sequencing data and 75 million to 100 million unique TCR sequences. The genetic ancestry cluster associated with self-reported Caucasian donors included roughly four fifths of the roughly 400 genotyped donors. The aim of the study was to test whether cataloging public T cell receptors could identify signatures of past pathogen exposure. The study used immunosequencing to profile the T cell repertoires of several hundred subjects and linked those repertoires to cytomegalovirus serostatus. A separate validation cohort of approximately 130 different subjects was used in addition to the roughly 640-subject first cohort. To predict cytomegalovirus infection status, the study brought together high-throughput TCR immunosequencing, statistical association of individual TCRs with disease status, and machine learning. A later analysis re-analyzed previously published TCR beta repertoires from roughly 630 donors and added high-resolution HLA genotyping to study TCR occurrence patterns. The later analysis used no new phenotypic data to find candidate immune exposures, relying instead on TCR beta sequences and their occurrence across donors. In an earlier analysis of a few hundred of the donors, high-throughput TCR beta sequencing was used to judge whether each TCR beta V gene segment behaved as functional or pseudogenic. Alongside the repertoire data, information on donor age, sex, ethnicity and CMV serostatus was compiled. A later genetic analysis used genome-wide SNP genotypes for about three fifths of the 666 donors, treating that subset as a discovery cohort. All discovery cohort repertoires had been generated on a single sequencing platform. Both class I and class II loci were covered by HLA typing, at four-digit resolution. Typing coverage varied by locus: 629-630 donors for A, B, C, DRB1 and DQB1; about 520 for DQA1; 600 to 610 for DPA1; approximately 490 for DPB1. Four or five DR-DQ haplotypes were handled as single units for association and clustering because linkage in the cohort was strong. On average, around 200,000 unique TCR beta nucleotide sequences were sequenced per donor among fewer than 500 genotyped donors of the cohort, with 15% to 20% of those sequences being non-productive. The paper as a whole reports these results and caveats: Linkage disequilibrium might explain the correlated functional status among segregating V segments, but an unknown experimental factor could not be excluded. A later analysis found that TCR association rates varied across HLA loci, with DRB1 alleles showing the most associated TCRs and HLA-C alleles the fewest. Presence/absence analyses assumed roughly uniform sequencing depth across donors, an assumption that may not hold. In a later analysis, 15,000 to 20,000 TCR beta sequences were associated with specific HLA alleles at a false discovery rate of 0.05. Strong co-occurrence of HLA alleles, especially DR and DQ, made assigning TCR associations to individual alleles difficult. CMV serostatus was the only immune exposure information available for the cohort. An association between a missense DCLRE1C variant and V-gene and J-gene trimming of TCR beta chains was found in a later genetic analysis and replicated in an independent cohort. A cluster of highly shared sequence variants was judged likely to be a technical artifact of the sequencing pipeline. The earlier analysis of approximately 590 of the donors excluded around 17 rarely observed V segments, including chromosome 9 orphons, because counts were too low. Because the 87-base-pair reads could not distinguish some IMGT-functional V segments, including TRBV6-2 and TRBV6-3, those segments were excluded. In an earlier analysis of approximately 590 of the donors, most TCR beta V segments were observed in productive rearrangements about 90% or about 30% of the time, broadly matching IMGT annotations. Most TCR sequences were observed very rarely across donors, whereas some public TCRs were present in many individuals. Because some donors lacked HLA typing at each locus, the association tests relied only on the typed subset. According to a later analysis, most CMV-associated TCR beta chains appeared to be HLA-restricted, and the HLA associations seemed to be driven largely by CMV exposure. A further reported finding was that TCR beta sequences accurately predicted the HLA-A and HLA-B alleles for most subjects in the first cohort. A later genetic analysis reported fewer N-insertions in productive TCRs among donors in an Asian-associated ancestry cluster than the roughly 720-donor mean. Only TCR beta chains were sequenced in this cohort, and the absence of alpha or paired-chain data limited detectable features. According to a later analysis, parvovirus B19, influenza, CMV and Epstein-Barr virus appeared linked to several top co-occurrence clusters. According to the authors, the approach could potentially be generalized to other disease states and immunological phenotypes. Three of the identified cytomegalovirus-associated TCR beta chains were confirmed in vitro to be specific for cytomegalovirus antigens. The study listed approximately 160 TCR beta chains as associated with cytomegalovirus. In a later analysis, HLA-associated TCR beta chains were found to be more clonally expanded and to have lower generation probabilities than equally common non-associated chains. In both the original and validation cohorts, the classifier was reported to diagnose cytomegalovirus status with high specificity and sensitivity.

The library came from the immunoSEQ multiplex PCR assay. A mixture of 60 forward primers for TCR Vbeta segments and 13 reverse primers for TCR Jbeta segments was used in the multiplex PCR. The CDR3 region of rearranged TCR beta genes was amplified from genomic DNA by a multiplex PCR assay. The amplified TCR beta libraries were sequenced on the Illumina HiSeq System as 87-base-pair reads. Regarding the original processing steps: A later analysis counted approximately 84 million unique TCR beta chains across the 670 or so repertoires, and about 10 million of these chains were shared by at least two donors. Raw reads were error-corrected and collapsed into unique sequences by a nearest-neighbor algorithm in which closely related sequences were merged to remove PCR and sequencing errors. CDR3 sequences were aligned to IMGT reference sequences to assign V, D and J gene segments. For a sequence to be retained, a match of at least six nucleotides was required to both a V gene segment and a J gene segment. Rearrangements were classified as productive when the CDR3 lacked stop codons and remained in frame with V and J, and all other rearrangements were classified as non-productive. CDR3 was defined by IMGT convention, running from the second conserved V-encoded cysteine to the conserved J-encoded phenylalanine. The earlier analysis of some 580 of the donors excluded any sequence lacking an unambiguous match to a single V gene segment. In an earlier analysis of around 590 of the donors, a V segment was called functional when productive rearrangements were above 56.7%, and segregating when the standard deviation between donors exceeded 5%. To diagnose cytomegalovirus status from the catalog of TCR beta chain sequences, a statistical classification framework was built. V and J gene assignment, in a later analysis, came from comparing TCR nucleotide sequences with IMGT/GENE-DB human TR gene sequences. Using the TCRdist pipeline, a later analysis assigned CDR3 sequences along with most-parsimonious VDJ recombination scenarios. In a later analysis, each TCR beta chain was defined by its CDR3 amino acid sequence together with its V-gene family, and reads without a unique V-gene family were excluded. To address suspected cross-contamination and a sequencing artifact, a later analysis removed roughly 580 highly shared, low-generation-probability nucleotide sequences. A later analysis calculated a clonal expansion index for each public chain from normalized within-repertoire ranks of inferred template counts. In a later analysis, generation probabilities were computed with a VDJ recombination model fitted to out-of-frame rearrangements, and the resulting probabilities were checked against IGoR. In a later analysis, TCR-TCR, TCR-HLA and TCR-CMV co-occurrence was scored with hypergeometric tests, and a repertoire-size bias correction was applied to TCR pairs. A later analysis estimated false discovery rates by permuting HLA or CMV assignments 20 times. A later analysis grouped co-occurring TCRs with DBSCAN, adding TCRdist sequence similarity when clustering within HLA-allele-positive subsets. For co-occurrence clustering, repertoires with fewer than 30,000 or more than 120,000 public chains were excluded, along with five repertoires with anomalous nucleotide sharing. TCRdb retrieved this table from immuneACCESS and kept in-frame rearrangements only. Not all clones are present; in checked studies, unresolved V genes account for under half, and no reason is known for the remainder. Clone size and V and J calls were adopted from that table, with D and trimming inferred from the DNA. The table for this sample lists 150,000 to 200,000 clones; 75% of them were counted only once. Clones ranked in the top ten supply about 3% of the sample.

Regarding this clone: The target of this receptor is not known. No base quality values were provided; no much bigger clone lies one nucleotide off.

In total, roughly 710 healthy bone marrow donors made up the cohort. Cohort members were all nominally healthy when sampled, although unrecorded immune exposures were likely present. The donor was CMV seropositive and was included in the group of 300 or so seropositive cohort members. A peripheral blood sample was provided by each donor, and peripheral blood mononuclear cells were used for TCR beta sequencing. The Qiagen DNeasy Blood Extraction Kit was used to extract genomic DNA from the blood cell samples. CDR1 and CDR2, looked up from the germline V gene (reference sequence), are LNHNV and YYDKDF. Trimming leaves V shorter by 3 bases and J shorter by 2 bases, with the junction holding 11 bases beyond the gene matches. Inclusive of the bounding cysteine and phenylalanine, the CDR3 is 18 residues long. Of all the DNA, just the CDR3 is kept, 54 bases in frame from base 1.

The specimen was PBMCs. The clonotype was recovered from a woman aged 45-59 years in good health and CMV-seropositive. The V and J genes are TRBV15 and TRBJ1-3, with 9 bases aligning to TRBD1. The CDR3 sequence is CATSSPMGTGTPGNTIYF. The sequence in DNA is TGTGCCACCAGCAGTCCCATGGGGACAGGGACACCTGGAAACACCATATATTTT.